This T cell receptor (beta chain) was observed in a study of blood T cell repertoires in COVID-19. About the research overall: Samples taken during acute and convalescent COVID-19 were collected in the United States, Italy and Spain. Nucleic acid was either cDNA or gDNA, and it came from T cells, B-cell-depleted T cells, or PBMCs.

This CDR3 region has 15 residues. V was clipped by 1 base and J by 3 bases, with 12 bases between them. Germline loops: CDR1 LNHDA, CDR2 SQIVND (reference sequence). How the authors handled the data: Nucleated cell number was recorded as an estimate derived from reference gene primer amplification. Some clones are missing from TCRdb's copy, which holds only in-frame ones; the method was immunoSEQ multiplex PCR. That table supplies the V and J calls and clone size; D and trimming were determined from the DNA. This sample carries about 150,000 clones, under 90% of them seen once, and the ten largest clones take 35% to 45%.

The sequence derives from a human donor in a cohort sampled during active COVID-19. The rearrangement uses TRBV19 and TRBJ1-2; the D gene is possibly TRBD1 (6 bases). The sequencing sample was made of peripheral blood. The DNA for the CDR3 is TGTGCCAGTAGTATAGTAGGCCAGGGGTACTATGGCTACACCTTC. This codes for CASSIVGQGYYGYTF.